Reported below is one TCR beta chain. Antigen: not known. The data are from a study of shared clonotypes between healthy human individuals. Study-wide findings and caveats: With several donors compared, roughly 4.9% of naive CD4 clonotypes were shared. Estimated richness values were generally larger in naive subsets than in memory subsets. Rarefaction revealed incomplete sorted-subset sequencing despite large depth.

CDR1 and CDR2 from the germline V gene are SGHRS and YFSETQ. Losses at the gene ends were 8 bases for V and 4 bases for J; bases not matched to a gene: 12. The CDR3 has 16 residues. Assay: immunoSEQ multiplex PCR; the TCRdb copy retains only in-frame clones and omits some. The sample carries roughly 1.5 million clones, 98% recorded once. What was sequenced was naive CD4+ T cells sorted from blood. The subset denotes: CD45RA+ positively selected. The receptor was isolated from a man aged 25-45 years in good health. The V and J genes are TRBV5-1 and TRBJ2-1, with 10 bases lining up with TRBD1. Here the CDR3 DNA reads TGCGCCAGTATCCAAGCCGGGACAGGGGCTTACAATGAGCAGTTCTTC. This codes for CASIQAGTGAYNEQFF. The whole variable domain, filled in from reference TRBV5-1 and TRBJ2-1, reads KAGVTQTPRYLIKTRGQQVTLSCSPISGHRSVSWYQQTPGQGLQFLFEYFSETQRNKGNFPGRFSGRQFSNSRSEMNVSTLELGDSALYLCASIQAGTGAYNEQFFGPGTRLTVL.